These T cell receptor beta chains were read from a single sample in a study of cytomegalovirus exposure and HLA in healthy donors. The table came from immunoSEQ multiplex PCR; TCRdb's copy has only in-frame clones and leaves some out. The sample yields about 160,000 clones, 80% seen once. Specimen: PBMCs. These receptors originate from a man younger than 35 in good health and CMV-seropositive. CDR3s include the opening cysteine and the closing phenylalanine or tryptophan. D genes are given only for firm matches. Clone size is stated in some rows and not others, as once, few, many or a class when expanded.

DNA: TGTGCCAGCTCACCCGAGGCCCCACCCTACGAGCAGTACTTC
CDR3: CASSPEAPPYEQYF
D: -
V: TRBV18
J: TRBJ2-7
size: -

DNA: TGTGCCAGCAGCTTGGGGAGCGGGACAAACACCTACGAGCAGTACTTC
CDR3: CASSLGSGTNTYEQYF
D: -
V: TRBV5-6
J: TRBJ2-7
size: -

DNA: TGTGCCAGCAGTCGAGGGGGCGCCAGCTATGGCTACACCTTC
CDR3: CASSRGGASYGYTF
D: TRBD1
V: TRBV28
J: TRBJ1-2
size: -

DNA: TGTGCCAGCAGTCGGACAGGGGGCAACACCGGGGAGCTGTTTTTT
CDR3: CASSRTGGNTGELFF
D: TRBD1
V: TRBV6-6
J: TRBJ2-2
size: few

DNA: TGTGCCAGCAGTTCCGCGGGCTCACTGTTTTTT
CDR3: CASSSAGSLFF
D: -
V: TRBV6-5
J: TRBJ1-4
size: once

DNA: TGTGCCAGCAGCCGCGCGGATCTCACTGAAGCTTTCTTT
CDR3: CASSRADLTEAFF
D: -
V: TRBV5-5
J: TRBJ1-1
size: -

DNA: TGTGCCAGCAGCCTACTCACTAGTGGGGAAAACAATGAGCAGTTCTTC
CDR3: CASSLLTSGENNEQFF
D: -
V: TRBV6-6
J: TRBJ2-1
size: -

DNA: TGCAGCGCACCGATCGGGGGACAGGCAACCTCCGGGGAGCTGTTTTTT
CDR3: CSAPIGGQATSGELFF
D: TRBD1
V: TRBV29-1
J: TRBJ2-2
size: -

DNA: TGTGCCAGCAGCTCAGTTGCAACTAATGAAAAACTGTTTTTT
CDR3: CASSSVATNEKLFF
D: -
V: TRBV7-9
J: TRBJ1-4
size: -

DNA: TGTGCCATCAGTGAGCCGGGACAGGGGGCCTACGAGCAGTACTTC
CDR3: CAISEPGQGAYEQYF
D: TRBD1
V: TRBV10-3
J: TRBJ2-7
size: -